This note documents a single TCR beta chain sequence. Its antigen is unknown. The sample is drawn from a study of cytomegalovirus exposure and HLA in healthy donors. This CDR3 has 14 residues. V was clipped by 4 bases and J by 7 bases, with 20 bases between them. Germline V lookup: CDR1 SQVTM, CDR2 ANQGSEA. The study ran its PCR with 60 Vbeta and 13 Jbeta primers. This table comes from immunoSEQ multiplex PCR, and its TCRdb copy is limited to in-frame clones, with some not included. The sample consists of 150,000 to 200,000 clones, 70% to 85% of them appearing once. General study results and limits: Excluded: some indistinguishable V segments such as TRBV6-2 and TRBV6-3.

The V gene is TRBV29-1, the J gene TRBJ2-7; TRBD2 is a possible D gene (6 bases). This receptor was taken from a man aged 18 to 30 in good health and CMV-seronegative. Input material: PBMCs. The CDR3 DNA follows: TGCAGCGTTGCCGGGGGTCTTCAATCCGTAGAGCAGTACTTC. Amino acids: CSVAGGLQSVEQYF.